This is a list of T cell receptor beta chains from one sample in a study of T cell changes during pregnancy in multiple sclerosis. Sequencing used immunoSEQ multiplex PCR; TCRdb keeps in-frame clones, though not all of them. The table includes around 39,000 clones, approximately 91% detected once. The input for sequencing was CD8+ T cells from peripheral blood mononuclear cells, taken in the first trimester of pregnancy. These receptors all stem from a female donor with multiple sclerosis, enrolled in a pregnancy study. CDR3s include the opening cysteine and the closing phenylalanine or tryptophan. D genes are given only for firm matches. Clone size is not always given. Where it is, it says once, few, many or a class for expanded clones.

j_call | v_call | clone_size | d_call | cdr3_length | cdr3_aa | cdr3_nt
TRBJ2-7 | TRBV6-6 | once | NA | 14 | CASSYGLTSHEQYF | TGTGCCAGCAGTTACGGGCTAACCTCCCACGAGCAGTACTTC
TRBJ2-1 | TRBV9 | NA | NA | 15 | CASSPPGGRHNEQFF | TGTGCCAGCAGCCCCCCCGGGGGGCGACACAATGAGCAGTTCTTC
TRBJ1-5 | TRBV4-2 | NA | TRBD1 | 16 | CASSQDGTGGYQPQHF | TGTGCCAGCAGCCAAGACGGGACAGGGGGCTACCAGCCCCAGCATTTT
TRBJ2-7 | TRBV5-4 | NA | TRBD1 | 14 | CASSLPGQGYEQYF | TGTGCCAGCAGCTTACCGGGACAGGGATACGAGCAGTACTTC
TRBJ1-4 | TRBV6-1 | NA | TRBD1 | 16 | CASSGPGQNGGEKLFF | TGTGCCAGCAGTGGCCCGGGACAGAATGGAGGGGAAAAACTGTTTTTT
TRBJ1-4 | TRBV21-1 | NA | NA | 17 | CASSNPGTAATNEKLFF | TGTGCCAGCAGCAACCCCGGGACAGCTGCAACTAATGAAAAACTGTTTTTT
TRBJ1-4 | TRBV11-2 | NA | NA | 15 | CASSLGPDLEEKLFF | TGTGCCAGCAGCTTAGGCCCGGACTTGGAGGAAAAACTGTTTTTT
TRBJ2-7 | TRBV5-5 | NA | TRBD2 | 14 | CASSLGGGSYEQYF | TGTGCCAGCAGCTTGGGGGGGGGATCCTACGAGCAGTACTTC
TRBJ1-1 | TRBV6-4 | NA | TRBD1 | 13 | CASRGTEFTEAFF | TGTGCCAGCAGAGGGACAGAATTCACTGAAGCTTTCTTT
TRBJ2-3 | TRBV9 | medium-sized | NA | 12 | CASSVERDTQYF | TGTGCCAGCAGCGTAGAGAGGGATACGCAGTATTTT
TRBJ2-1 | TRBV5-4 | NA | TRBD2 | 15 | CASSLVVGGGNEQFF | TGTGCCAGCAGCTTGGTGGTTGGCGGGGGAAATGAGCAGTTCTTC
TRBJ1-1 | TRBV6-4 | many | TRBD1 | 14 | CASRPTGEGTEAFF | TGTGCCAGCAGGCCGACAGGGGAGGGCACTGAAGCTTTCTTT
TRBJ2-3 | TRBV7-3 | NA | TRBD2 | 15 | CASSRTSGGSDTQYF | TGTGCCAGCAGCCGAACTAGCGGGGGGTCAGATACGCAGTATTTT
TRBJ2-5 | TRBV9 | NA | TRBD2 | 15 | CASSDGTSGGETQYF | TGTGCCAGCAGCGACGGGACTAGCGGGGGGGAGACCCAGTACTTC
TRBJ1-5 | TRBV19 | NA | TRBD1 | 14 | CASRGQDPNQPQHF | TGTGCCAGTAGGGGACAGGACCCCAATCAGCCCCAGCATTTT
TRBJ2-1 | TRBV9 | NA | NA | 11 | CASSGAYEQFF | TGTGCCAGCAGCGGAGCCTATGAGCAGTTCTTC
TRBJ2-7 | TRBV5-1 | NA | NA | 14 | CASSLETAAYEQYF | TGCGCCAGCAGCTTGGAAACGGCGGCCTACGAGCAGTACTTC
TRBJ1-2 | TRBV27 | NA | TRBD1 | 15 | CASSSPGQGAWGYTF | TGTGCCAGCAGTTCGCCGGGACAGGGGGCTTGGGGCTACACCTTC
TRBJ1-1 | TRBV27 | NA | NA | 13 | CASSLGGNTEAFF | TGTGCCAGCAGTTTAGGAGGGAACACTGAAGCTTTCTTT
TRBJ2-3 | TRBV4-1 | once | TRBD1 | 15 | CASSQDRGEADTQYF | TGCGCCAGCAGCCAGGACAGGGGGGAGGCAGATACGCAGTATTTT
TRBJ2-6 | TRBV2 | many | NA | 13 | CASRQAGANVLTF | TGTGCCAGCAGGCAGGCTGGGGCCAACGTCCTGACTTTC
TRBJ2-3 | TRBV2 | once | TRBD2 | 16 | CASAASGGDSTDTQYF | TGTGCCAGCGCGGCTAGCGGGGGGGATAGCACAGATACGCAGTATTTT
TRBJ1-2 | TRBV7-8 | NA | TRBD1 | 16 | CASSFTRQGSGYGYTF | TGTGCCAGCAGCTTTACCCGACAGGGATCAGGCTATGGCTACACCTTC
TRBJ2-1 | TRBV5-5 | NA | NA | 16 | CASSLGRGSSYNEQFF | TGTGCCAGCAGCTTGGGCAGGGGAAGCTCCTACAATGAGCAGTTCTTC
TRBJ2-5 | TRBV6-1 | NA | NA | 15 | CASSEVGGGGETQYF | TGTGCCAGCAGTGAAGTCGGGGGAGGGGGAGAGACCCAGTACTTC
TRBJ1-4 | TRBV4-3 | medium-sized | NA | 15 | CASSQDGQGTEKLFF | TGCGCCAGCAGCCAAGATGGCCAGGGGACTGAAAAACTGTTTTTT
TRBJ2-1 | TRBV6-4 | NA | NA | 16 | CASSESGFTSYNEQFF | TGTGCCAGCAGTGAGTCAGGGTTTACCTCCTACAATGAGCAGTTCTTC
TRBJ2-2 | TRBV11-2 | NA | NA | 11 | CAMRPTGELFF | TGTGCCATGAGGCCCACCGGGGAGCTGTTTTTT
TRBJ2-1 | TRBV5-4 | NA | TRBD2 | 16 | CASSRKSGGFYNEQFF | TGTGCCAGCAGCCGGAAGAGCGGGGGCTTCTACAATGAGCAGTTCTTC
TRBJ2-7 | TRBV29-1 | NA | NA | 12 | CSVASRGSEQHF | TGCAGCGTTGCTAGCAGGGGAAGCGAGCAGCACTTC
TRBJ1-6 | TRBV13 | NA | NA | 17 | CASSQGGGSSYNSPLHF | TGTGCCAGCAGCCAAGGGGGGGGGAGCTCCTATAATTCACCCCTCCACTTT
TRBJ1-1 | TRBV27 | NA | TRBD1 | 16 | CASSSDRGGINTEAFF | TGTGCCAGCAGTTCGGACAGGGGAGGTATTAACACTGAAGCTTTCTTT
TRBJ1-4 | TRBV20-1 | NA | NA | 10 | CSALYEKLFF | TGCAGTGCGTTATATGAAAAACTGTTTTTT
TRBJ2-2 | TRBV7-6 | once | TRBD1 | 15 | CASSFTGGNTGELFF | TGTGCCAGCAGCTTCACAGGGGGAAACACCGGGGAGCTGTTTTTT
TRBJ1-1 | TRBV6-5 | few | NA | 12 | CASAPPDTEAFF | TGTGCCAGTGCCCCCCCGGACACTGAAGCTTTCTTT
TRBJ1-3 | TRBV7-7 | NA | NA | 18 | CASSPNPGAPYSGNTIYF | TGTGCCAGCAGCCCTAACCCGGGAGCCCCTTACTCTGGAAACACCATATATTTT
TRBJ2-7 | TRBV6-5 | NA | TRBD1 | 16 | CASSYGAGGFSYEQYF | TGTGCCAGCAGTTACGGGGCAGGGGGCTTCTCCTACGAGCAGTACTTC
TRBJ2-7 | TRBV2 | medium-sized | NA | 15 | CASSEFGGDRYEQYF | TGTGCCAGCAGTGAATTTGGCGGGGACCGCTACGAGCAGTACTTC
TRBJ1-1 | TRBV11-1 | few | TRBD1 | 13 | CASSFRTGLEAFF | TGTGCCAGCAGCTTCCGGACAGGGCTGGAAGCTTTCTTT
TRBJ1-5 | TRBV6-1 | NA | NA | 15 | CASSQTVLSNQPQHF | TGTGCCAGCAGTCAAACAGTCCTTAGCAATCAGCCCCAGCATTTT
TRBJ2-7 | TRBV29-1 | NA | NA | 12 | CSVAPRGEEQYF | TGCAGCGTTGCTCCCAGGGGGGAAGAGCAGTACTTC
TRBJ2-3 | TRBV2 | NA | TRBD2 | 20 | CASSGLGGTSGGPITDTQYF | TGTGCCAGCAGTGGGTTAGGGGGGACTAGCGGGGGGCCCATCACAGATACGCAGTATTTT
TRBJ2-7 | TRBV11-2 | NA | NA | 13 | CASQDDRFYEQYF | TGTGCCAGCCAAGACGACAGGTTCTACGAGCAGTACTTC
TRBJ1-1 | TRBV9 | NA | NA | 15 | CASSAEGHKQFEAFF | TGTGCCAGCAGCGCTGAAGGACATAAGCAATTTGAAGCTTTCTTT
TRBJ2-1 | TRBV7-3 | NA | NA | 15 | CASSLESTPYNEQFF | TGTGCCAGCAGCTTAGAGAGTACTCCTTACAATGAGCAGTTCTTC
TRBJ1-2 | TRBV7-6 | few | TRBD1 | 13 | CASSPTGGHGYTF | TGTGCCAGCAGCCCTACAGGGGGTCATGGCTACACCTTC
TRBJ2-2 | TRBV9 | NA | NA | 17 | CASSETPQYANTGELFF | TGTGCCAGCAGCGAGACACCCCAGTACGCGAACACCGGGGAGCTGTTTTTT
TRBJ2-5 | TRBV9 | NA | NA | 13 | CASSPGAKETQYF | TGTGCCAGCAGCCCGGGAGCAAAAGAGACCCAGTACTTC
TRBJ2-1 | TRBV27 | NA | NA | 11 | CASRALHEQFF | TGTGCCAGCAGAGCCCTCCATGAGCAGTTCTTC
TRBJ2-3 | TRBV6-4 | NA | NA | 14 | CASSEGGEGTNRYF | TGTGCCAGCAGTGAAGGAGGGGAAGGCACCAATCGGTATTTT
TRBJ1-5 | TRBV7-2 | few | NA | 15 | CASSLDFGGYQPQHF | TGTGCCAGCAGCTTAGATTTTGGGGGGTATCAGCCCCAGCATTTT
TRBJ2-7 | TRBV4-1 | NA | TRBD2 | 14 | CASSLPGLAVEQYF | TGCGCCAGCAGCCTCCCGGGACTAGCGGTCGAGCAGTACTTC
TRBJ2-3 | TRBV5-4 | once | TRBD2 | 14 | CASSPGGAGDTQYF | TGTGCCAGCAGCCCCGGGGGGGCGGGAGATACGCAGTATTTT
TRBJ2-7 | TRBV4-1 | once | NA | 13 | CASSQVRGYEQYF | TGCGCCAGCAGCCAAGTCAGGGGCTACGAGCAGTACTTC
TRBJ1-1 | TRBV11-2 | NA | NA | 15 | CASNPGQGYGPEAFF | TGTGCCAGCAACCCTGGGCAGGGCTATGGTCCTGAAGCTTTCTTT